This T cell receptor (beta chain) is from a study of shared clonotypes between healthy human individuals. Study-level points and caveats: Naive subsets generally had larger estimated richness than memory subsets. Between a few donors, naive CD4 clonotypes were shared at a level of around 5.2%.

CDR1 and CDR2 from the germline V gene are SSHAT and FNYEAQ (reference sequence). The CDR3 runs 15 residues. Some clones are missing from TCRdb's copy, which holds only in-frame ones; the method was immunoSEQ multiplex PCR. The data contain 2 million to 2.5 million clones, about 95% of them singletons. Details on this clone: Its antigen is unidentified. The junction differs from germline at one of its ends, possibly a read error.

Naive CD8 cells lacked CD45RO and underwent positive selection for CCR7, leaving out terminally differentiated effector memory CD45RA+ cells. The origin of this receptor is a man aged 18 to 29 in good health. V and J are TRBV7-7 and TRBJ2-7; TRBD1 might be the D (5 bases). The material sequenced was naive CD8+ T cells sorted from blood. The CDR3 nucleotides are TGTGCTAGCAGCTTAGTTGGTCAGGGAAACTACGAGCAGTACTTC. Amino acids: CASSLVGQGNYEQYF.